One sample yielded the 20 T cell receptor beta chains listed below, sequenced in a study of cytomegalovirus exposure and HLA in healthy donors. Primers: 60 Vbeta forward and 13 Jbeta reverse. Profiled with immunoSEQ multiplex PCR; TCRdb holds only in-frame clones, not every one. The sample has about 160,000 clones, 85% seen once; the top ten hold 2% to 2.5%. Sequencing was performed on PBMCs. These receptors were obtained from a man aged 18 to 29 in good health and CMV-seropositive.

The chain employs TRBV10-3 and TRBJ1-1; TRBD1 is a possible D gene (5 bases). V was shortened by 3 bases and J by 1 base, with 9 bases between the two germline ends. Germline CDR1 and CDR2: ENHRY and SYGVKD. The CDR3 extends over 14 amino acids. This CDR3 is CAISERGQNTEAFF. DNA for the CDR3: TGTGCCATCAGTGAAAGGGGCCAGAACACTGAAGCTTTCTTT.

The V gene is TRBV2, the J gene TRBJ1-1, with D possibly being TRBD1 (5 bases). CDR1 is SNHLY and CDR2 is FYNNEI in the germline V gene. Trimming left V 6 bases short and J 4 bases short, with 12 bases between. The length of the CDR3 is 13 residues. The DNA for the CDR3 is TGTGCCAGCAGCGTTGACAGAGGCACTGAAGCTTTCTTT. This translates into CASSVDRGTEAFF.

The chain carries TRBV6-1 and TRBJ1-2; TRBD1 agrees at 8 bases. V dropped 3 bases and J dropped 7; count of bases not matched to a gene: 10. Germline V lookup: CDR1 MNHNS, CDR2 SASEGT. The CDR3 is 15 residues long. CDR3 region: CASSDWTGRMGGYTF. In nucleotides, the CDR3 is TGTGCCAGCAGTGATTGGACAGGGAGGATGGGTGGCTACACCTTC.

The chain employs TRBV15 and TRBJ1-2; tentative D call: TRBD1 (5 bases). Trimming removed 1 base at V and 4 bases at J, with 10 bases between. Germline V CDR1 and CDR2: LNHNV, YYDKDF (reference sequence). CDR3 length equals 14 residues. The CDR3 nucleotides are TGTGCCACCAGCAGAGCAGGTACAGGCTATGGCTACACCTTC. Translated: CATSRAGTGYGYTF.

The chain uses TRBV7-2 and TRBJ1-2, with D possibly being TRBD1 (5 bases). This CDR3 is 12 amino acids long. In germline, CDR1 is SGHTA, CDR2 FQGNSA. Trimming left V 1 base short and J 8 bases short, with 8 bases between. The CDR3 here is CASSLESGGYTF. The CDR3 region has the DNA TGTGCCAGCAGCTTAGAGTCAGGGGGCTACACCTTC.

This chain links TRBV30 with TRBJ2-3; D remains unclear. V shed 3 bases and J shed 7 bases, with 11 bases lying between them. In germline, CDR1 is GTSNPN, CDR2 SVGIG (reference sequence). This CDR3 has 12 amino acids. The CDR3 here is CAWSDSRNTQYF. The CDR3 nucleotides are TGTGCCTGGAGCGACTCGCGGAATACGCAGTATTTT. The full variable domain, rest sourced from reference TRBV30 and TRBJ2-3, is SQTIHQWPATLVQPVGSPLSLECTVEGTSNPNLYWYRQAAGRGLQLLFYSVGIGQISSEVPQNLSASRPQDRQFILSSKKLLLSDSGFYLCAWSDSRNTQYFGPGTRLTVL.

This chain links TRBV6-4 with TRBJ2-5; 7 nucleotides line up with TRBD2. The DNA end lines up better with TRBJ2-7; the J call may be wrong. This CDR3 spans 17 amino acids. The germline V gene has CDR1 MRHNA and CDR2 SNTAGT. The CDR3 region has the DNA TGTGCCAGCAGTGACCCTTGGACTAGTCTACCGTCCTACGAGCAGTACTTC. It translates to CASSDPWTSLPSYEQYF.

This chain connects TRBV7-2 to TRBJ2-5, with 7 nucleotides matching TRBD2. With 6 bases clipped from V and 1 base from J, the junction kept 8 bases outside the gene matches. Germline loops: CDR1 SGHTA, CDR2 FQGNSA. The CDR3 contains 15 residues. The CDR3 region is CASRRSGDFQETQYF. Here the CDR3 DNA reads TGTGCCAGCAGACGGAGCGGGGACTTCCAAGAGACCCAGTACTTC. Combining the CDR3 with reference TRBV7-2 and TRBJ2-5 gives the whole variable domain GAGVSQSPSNKVTEKGKDVELRCDPISGHTALYWYRQSLGQGLEFLIYFQGNSAPDKSGLPSDRFSAERTGGSVSTLTIQRTQQEDSAVYLCASRRSGDFQETQYFGPGTRLLVL.

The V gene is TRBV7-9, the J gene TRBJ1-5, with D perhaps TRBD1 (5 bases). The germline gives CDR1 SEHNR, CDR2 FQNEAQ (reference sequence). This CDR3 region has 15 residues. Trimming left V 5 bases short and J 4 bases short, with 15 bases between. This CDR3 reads CASSPGGESNQPQHF. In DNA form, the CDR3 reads TGTGCCAGCAGCCCCGGGGGGGAAAGTAATCAGCCCCAGCATTTT.

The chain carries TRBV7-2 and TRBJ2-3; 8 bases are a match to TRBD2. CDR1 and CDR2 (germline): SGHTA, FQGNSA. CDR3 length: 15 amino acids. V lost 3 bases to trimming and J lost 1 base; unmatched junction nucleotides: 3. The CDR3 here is CASSFYSGGTDTQYF. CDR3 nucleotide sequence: TGTGCCAGCAGCTTTTATAGCGGGGGCACAGATACGCAGTATTTT.

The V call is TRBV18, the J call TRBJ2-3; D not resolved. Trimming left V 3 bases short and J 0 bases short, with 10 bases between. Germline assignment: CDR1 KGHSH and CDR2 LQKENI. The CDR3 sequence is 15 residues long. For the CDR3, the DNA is TGTGCCAGCTCACCGGTGACTCTTAGCACAGATACGCAGTATTTT. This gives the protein CASSPVTLSTDTQYF.

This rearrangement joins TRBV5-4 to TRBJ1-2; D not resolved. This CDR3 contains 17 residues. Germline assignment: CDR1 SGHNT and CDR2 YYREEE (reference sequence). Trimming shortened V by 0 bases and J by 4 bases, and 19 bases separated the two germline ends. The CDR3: CASSLAVSPEPPYGYTF. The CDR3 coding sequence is TGTGCCAGCAGCTTGGCCGTCAGTCCCGAACCCCCCTATGGCTACACCTTC.

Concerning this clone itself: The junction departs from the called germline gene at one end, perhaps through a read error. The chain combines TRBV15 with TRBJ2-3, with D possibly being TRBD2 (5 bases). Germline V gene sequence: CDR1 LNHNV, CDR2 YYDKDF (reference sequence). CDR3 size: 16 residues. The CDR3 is CATSRDKGGRTYTRYF. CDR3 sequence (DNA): TGTGCCACCAGCAGAGATAAAGGCGGGCGGACCTATACGCGGTATTTT.

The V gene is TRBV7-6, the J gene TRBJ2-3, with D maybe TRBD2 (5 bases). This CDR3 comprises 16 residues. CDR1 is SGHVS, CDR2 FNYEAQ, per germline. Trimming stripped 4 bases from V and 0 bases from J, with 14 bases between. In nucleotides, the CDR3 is TGTGCCAGCAGCTCCCTCACTAGGGCTAGCACAGATACGCAGTATTTT. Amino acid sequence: CASSSLTRASTDTQYF.

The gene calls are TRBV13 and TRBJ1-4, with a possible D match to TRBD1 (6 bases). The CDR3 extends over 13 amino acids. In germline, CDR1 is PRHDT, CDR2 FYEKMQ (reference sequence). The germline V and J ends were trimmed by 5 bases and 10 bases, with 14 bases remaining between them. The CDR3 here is CASSVQGVGKLFF. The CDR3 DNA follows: TGTGCCAGCAGCGTACAGGGCGTAGGAAAACTGTTTTTT.

CDR3 sequence (DNA): TGTGCCAGCAGTGATCAGGGTCGGGTCGAGCAGTACTTC. Protein sequence: CASSDQGRVEQYF. The chain joins TRBV2 to TRBJ2-7; D is perhaps TRBD1 (5 bases). The CDR3 runs to 13 residues. Germline V gene lookup returns CDR1 SNHLY and CDR2 FYNNEI. The germline V and J ends were trimmed by 3 bases and 6 bases, with 12 bases remaining between them.

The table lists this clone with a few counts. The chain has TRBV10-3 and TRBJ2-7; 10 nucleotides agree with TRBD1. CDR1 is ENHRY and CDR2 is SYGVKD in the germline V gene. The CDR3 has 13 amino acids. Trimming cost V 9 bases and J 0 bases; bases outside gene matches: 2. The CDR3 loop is CAIGTGASYEQYF. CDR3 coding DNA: TGTGCCATTGGGACAGGGGCCTCCTACGAGCAGTACTTC.

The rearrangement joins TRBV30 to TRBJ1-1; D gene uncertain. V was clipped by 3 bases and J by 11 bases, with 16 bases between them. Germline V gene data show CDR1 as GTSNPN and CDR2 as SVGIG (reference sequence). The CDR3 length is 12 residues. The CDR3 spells CAWSPGNQDAFF. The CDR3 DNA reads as TGTGCCTGGAGCCCCGGGAACCAGGATGCTTTCTTT.

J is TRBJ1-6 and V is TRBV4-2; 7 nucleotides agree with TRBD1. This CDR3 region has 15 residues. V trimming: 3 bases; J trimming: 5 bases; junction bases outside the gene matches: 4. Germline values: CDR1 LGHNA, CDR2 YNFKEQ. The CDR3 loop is CASSHDGTDNSPLHF. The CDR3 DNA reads TGTGCCAGCAGCCATGATGGGACAGATAATTCACCCCTCCACTTT.

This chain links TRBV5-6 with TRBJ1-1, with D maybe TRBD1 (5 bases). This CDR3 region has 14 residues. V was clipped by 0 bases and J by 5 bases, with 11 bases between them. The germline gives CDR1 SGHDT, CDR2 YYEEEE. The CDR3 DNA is TGTGCCAGCAGCTTGGTTTTGGGGGGGACTGAAGCTTTCTTT. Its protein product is CASSLVLGGTEAFF.